This passage covers 20 T cell receptor beta chains from one sample sequenced in a study of blood T cell repertoires in COVID-19 (dated by TCRdb to 2020 to 2022). The library came from the immunoSEQ multiplex PCR assay. Here the immuneACCESS table is served through TCRdb, limited to in-frame sequences with V and J called. Missing clones are a known gap in these copies; in checked studies unresolved V genes cover under half, and the rest lacks a known reason. A total of about 380,000 clones appear in this sample, more than 80% of them only once. The top ten clones comprise 0.95% to 1.5% of the sample. Sequencing was carried out using peripheral blood. The receptors derive from a man between 40 and 49 years old with acute or convalescent COVID-19.

V is TRBV10-2 and J is TRBJ1-5; no definite D call. The CDR3 runs to 14 residues. Trimming pared 6 bases from V and 11 bases from J, leaving 20 bases between. Germline CDR1 WSHSY, CDR2 SAAADI. The CDR3 DNA reads as TGCGCCAGCAGGGGAGGACTGTTGGAGGAGGCCCAGCATTTT. The encoded protein is CASRGGLLEEAQHF.

V usage is TRBV12-3 or TRBV12-4 and J usage is TRBJ1-6; unclear D gene. V lost 6 bases and J lost 3, with 6 bases in between. This CDR3 spans 13 amino acids. CDR3 sequence reads: CASRFSYNSPLHF. DNA of the CDR3: TGTGCCAGCAGGTTTAGCTATAATTCACCCCTCCACTTT.

This clone occurred a few times. The gene calls are TRBV18 and TRBJ1-2; D remains unclear. The CDR3 runs 16 residues. Germline V gene lookup returns CDR1 KGHSH and CDR2 LQKENI. V was pared by 3 bases and J by 5 bases, with 19 bases between. CDR3 loop: CASSPLRVADLYGYTF. DNA of the CDR3: TGTGCCAGCTCACCCCTTCGGGTGGCAGATCTTTATGGCTACACCTTC. Filled out from reference TRBV18 and TRBJ1-2, the complete variable domain reads NAGVMQNPRHLVRRRGQEARLRCSPMKGHSHVYWYRQLPEEGLKFMVYLQKENIIDESGMPKERFSAEFPKEGPSILRIQQVVRGDSAAYFCASSPLRVADLYGYTFGSGTRLTVV.

This chain uses TRBV3-1 (or the pseudogene TRBV3-2) with TRBJ1-3, with D unresolved. Germline values: CDR1 LGHDT, CDR2 YNNKEL (reference sequence). The V end lost 1 base, the J end lost 0 bases, and 13 bases lay between the germline ends. CDR3 size: 17 residues. This CDR3 reads CASSQGHGQFSGNTIYF. The CDR3 region has the DNA TGTGCCAGCAGCCAAGGTCATGGGCAGTTCTCTGGAAACACCATATATTTT.

The genes are TRBV9 and TRBJ2-1; TRBD1 matches 8 bases. Germline V gives CDR1 SGDLS, CDR2 YYNGEE. The CDR3 is made up of 14 amino acids. Trimming removed 3 bases from V and 5 bases from J; junction bases left unmatched: 4. CDR3 nucleotide sequence: TGTGCCAGCAGCGGCCGGACAGGGAACAATGAGCAGTTCTTC. Translated, it gives CASSGRTGNNEQFF.

This chain links TRBV6-4 with TRBJ1-6, with 8 bases aligning to TRBD1. Germline V CDR1 and CDR2: MRHNA, SNTAGT. With 2 bases clipped from V and 7 bases from J, the junction kept 1 base outside the gene matches. The CDR3 length is 14 residues. The CDR3, as DNA: TGTGCCAGCAGTGACCGGGACAGGAATTCACCCCTCCACTTT. Translated: CASSDRDRNSPLHF.

The rearrangement joins TRBV2 to TRBJ2-7, with TRBD1 matching over 8 bases. The V and J ends lost 5 bases and 5 bases, in that order; junction bases with no gene match: 5. CDR1 is SNHLY and CDR2 is FYNNEI in the germline V gene. The length of the CDR3 is 13 residues. CDR3 DNA: TGTGCCAGCAGTCCTGACAGGGGCAACGAGCAGTACTTC. Amino acids: CASSPDRGNEQYF. The full variable domain, its missing parts supplied by reference TRBV2 and TRBJ2-7, is EPEVTQTPSHQVTQMGQEVILRCVPISNHLYFYWYRQILGQKVEFLVSFYNNEISEKSEIFDDQFSVERPDGSNFTLKIRSTKLEDSAMYFCASSPDRGNEQYFGPGTRLTVT.

V is TRBV4-1 and J is TRBJ2-5; 14 bases align to TRBD2. Germline trimming cut 4 bases from V and 4 bases from J; bases unmatched to any gene: 8. CDR3 size: 17 residues. Germline values: CDR1 MGHRA, CDR2 YSYEKL. The CDR3 sequence: CASSPRTSGRLGETQYF. CDR3 nucleotide sequence: TGCGCCAGCAGCCCCAGGACTAGCGGGAGGTTAGGAGAGACCCAGTACTTC.

This sequence joins TRBV6-1 and TRBJ1-2; 7 bases agree with TRBD1. Per germline, CDR1 MNHNS and CDR2 SASEGT. This CDR3 spans 18 amino acids. J lost 8 bases, V lost 0 bases, and 18 bases had no gene match. The CDR3 is CASSEAWPGTDPLGGYTF. DNA of the CDR3: TGTGCCAGCAGTGAAGCCTGGCCCGGGACAGACCCGCTTGGGGGCTACACCTTC.

The chain combines TRBV5-1 with TRBJ1-2; no clear D. Germline CDR1 and CDR2: SGHRS and YFSETQ. The CDR3 contains 18 residues. V lost 0 bases to trimming and J lost 8 bases, with 26 bases between them. The CDR3 region has the DNA TGCGCCAGCAGCTTGGATTTTGGCAGGCGCCATTTCTATGGAGGCTACACCTTC. It yields the protein CASSLDFGRRHFYGGYTF.

The chain joins TRBV4-2 to TRBJ1-3; TRBD1 agrees at 7 bases. Germline V gives CDR1 LGHNA, CDR2 YNFKEQ. The V segment lost 4 bases and the J segment 4 bases; nucleotides outside the gene matches: 7. The CDR3 contains 15 residues. In nucleotides, the CDR3 is TGTGCCAGCAGCCTTCGACAGGGATTGGGAAACACCATATATTTT. Protein: CASSLRQGLGNTIYF.

The chain recombines TRBV4-1 with TRBJ2-7; 12 nucleotides align to TRBD2. The V gene end was trimmed by 8 bases and the J gene end by 1 base; junction bases not matched to a gene: 0. Germline V gene data show CDR1 as MGHRA and CDR2 as YSYEKL. The CDR3 sequence is 13 residues long. The CDR3 loop is CASGLAGSYEQYF. CDR3 nucleotide sequence: TGCGCCAGCGGACTAGCGGGATCCTACGAGCAGTACTTC.

The chain has TRBV27 and TRBJ1-2, with D perhaps matching TRBD1 (6 bases). This CDR3 contains 13 residues. In germline, CDR1 is MNHEY, CDR2 SMNVEV (reference sequence). The V and J ends lost 9 bases and 7 bases respectively, with 18 bases between them. The CDR3 nucleotides are TGTGCCAGTCGCTACGGGGGGGCGGGTGGCTACACCTTC. The encoded protein is CASRYGGAGGYTF.

The CDR3 DNA is TGCGCCAGCATTAACGACTTGTTCGCTGAAGCTTTCTTT. It is translated as CASINDLFAEAFF. The chain employs TRBV10-2 and TRBJ1-1, with D uncertain. The CDR3 consists of 13 residues. Per the germline V gene, CDR1 is WSHSY and CDR2 is SAAADI. Trimming pared 7 bases from V and 6 bases from J, leaving 15 bases between.

This chain joins TRBV2 and TRBJ1-2; 8 bases line up with TRBD1. The V segment lost 6 bases and the J segment 4 bases; nucleotides outside the gene matches: 7. The germline V gene has CDR1 SNHLY and CDR2 FYNNEI. This CDR3 is built from 14 residues. In DNA form, the CDR3 reads TGTGCCAGCAGGGGACAGGAGAAATTCTATGGCTACACCTTC. Amino acid sequence: CASRGQEKFYGYTF.

The V gene is TRBV10-3, the J gene TRBJ1-1; 7 bases are a match to TRBD1. The CDR3 covers 15 residues. V lost 4 bases and J lost 0; bases outside the gene matches: 5. Germline V gives CDR1 ENHRY, CDR2 SYGVKD. The CDR3 DNA sequence: TGTGCCATCAGTGTAGACAGGGAATTGAACACTGAAGCTTTCTTT. It codes for CAISVDRELNTEAFF.

The V call is TRBV10-3, the J call TRBJ2-7; TRBD2 matches at 9 bases. Germline V gene sequence: CDR1 ENHRY, CDR2 SYGVKD. The CDR3 totals 14 residues. With V trimmed by 2 bases and J by 2 bases, 1 base remained unmatched. CDR3 bases: TGTGCCATCAGTGAGGTAGCGGGGGCCTACGAGCAGTACTTC. It yields the protein CAISEVAGAYEQYF.

The CDR3 region has the DNA TGTGCCAGCAGCGGTAGCGGGACGATCAACTATGGCTACACCTTC. It encodes CASSGSGTINYGYTF. This chain connects TRBV11-1 to TRBJ1-2; TRBD1 might be the D (5 bases). Germline lookup yields CDR1 SGHAT and CDR2 FQDESV (reference sequence). V was clipped by 5 bases and J by 2 bases, with 15 bases between them. This CDR3 has 15 residues.

This clone was recorded only once. The V gene is TRBV20-1, the J gene TRBJ1-6; D gene unclear. The V and J ends lost 3 bases and 8 bases respectively, with 11 bases between them. CDR1 is DFQATT, CDR2 SNEGSKA, per germline (reference sequence). The CDR3 consists of 13 residues. The CDR3 spells CSASGEPYSPLHF. The CDR3 DNA reads TGCAGTGCTAGTGGAGAGCCCTATTCACCCCTCCACTTT.

The chain joins TRBV28 to TRBJ2-1, with 10 bases aligning to TRBD2. The CDR3 spans 19 residues. Germline CDR1 is MDHEN and CDR2 is SYDVKM. V shed 3 bases and J 0 bases; nucleotides not matched to a gene: 11. The CDR3 coding sequence is TGTGCCAGCAGTTTTGATGTACTAGCGGGACCAAGCTCCTACAATGAGCAGTTCTTC. This codes for CASSFDVLAGPSSYNEQFF.